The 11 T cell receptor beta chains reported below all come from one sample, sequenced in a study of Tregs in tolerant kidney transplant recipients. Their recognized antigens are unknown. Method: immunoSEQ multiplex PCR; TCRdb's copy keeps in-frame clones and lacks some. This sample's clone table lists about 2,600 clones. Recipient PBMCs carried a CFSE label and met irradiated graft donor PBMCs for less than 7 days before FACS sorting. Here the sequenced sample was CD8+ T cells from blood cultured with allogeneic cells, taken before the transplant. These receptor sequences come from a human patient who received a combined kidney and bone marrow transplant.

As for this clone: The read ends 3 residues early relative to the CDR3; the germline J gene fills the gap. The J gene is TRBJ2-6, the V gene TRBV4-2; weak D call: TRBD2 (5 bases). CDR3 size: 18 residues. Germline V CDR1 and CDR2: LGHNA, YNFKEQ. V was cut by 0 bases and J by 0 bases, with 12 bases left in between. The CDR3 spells CASSQEDQDYSGANVLTF. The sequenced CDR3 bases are TGTGCCAGCAGCCAAGAGGATCAAGACTACTCTGGGGCCAACGTC.

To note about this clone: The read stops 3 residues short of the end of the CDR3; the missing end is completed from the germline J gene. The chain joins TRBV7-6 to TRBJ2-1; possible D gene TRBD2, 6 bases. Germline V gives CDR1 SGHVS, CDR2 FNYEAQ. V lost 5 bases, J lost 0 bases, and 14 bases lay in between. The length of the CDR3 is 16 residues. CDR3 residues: CASSPQTSLSYNEQFF. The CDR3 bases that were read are TGTGCCAGCAGCCCTCAGACTAGTCTCTCCTACAATGAG.

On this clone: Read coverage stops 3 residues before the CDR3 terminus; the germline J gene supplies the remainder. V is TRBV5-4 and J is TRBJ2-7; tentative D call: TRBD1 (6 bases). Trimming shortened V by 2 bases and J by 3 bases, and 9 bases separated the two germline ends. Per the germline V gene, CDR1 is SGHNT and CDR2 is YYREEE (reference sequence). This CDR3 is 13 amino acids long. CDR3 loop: CASSFGGNYEQYF. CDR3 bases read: TGTGCCAGCAGCTTTGGGGGCAACTACGAG.

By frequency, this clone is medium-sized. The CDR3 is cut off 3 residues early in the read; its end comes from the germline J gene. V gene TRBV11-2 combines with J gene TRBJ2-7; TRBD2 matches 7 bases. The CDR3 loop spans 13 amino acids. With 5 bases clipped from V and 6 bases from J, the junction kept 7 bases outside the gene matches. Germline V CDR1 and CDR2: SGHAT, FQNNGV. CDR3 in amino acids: CASSRGLVVEQYF. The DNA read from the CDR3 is TGTGCCAGCAGCAGAGGACTAGTCGTCGAG. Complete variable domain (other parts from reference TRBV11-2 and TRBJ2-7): EAGVAQSPRYKIIEKRQSVAFWCNPISGHATLYWYQQILGQGPKLLIQFQNNGVVDDSQLPKDRFSAERLKGVDSTLKIQPAKLEDSAVYLCASSRGLVVEQYFGPGTRLTVT.

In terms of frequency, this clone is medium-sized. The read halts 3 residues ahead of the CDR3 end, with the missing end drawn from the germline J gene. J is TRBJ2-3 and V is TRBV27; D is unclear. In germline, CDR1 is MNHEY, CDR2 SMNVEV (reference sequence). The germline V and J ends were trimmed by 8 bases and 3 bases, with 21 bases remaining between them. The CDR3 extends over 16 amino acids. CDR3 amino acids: CASGFLGGLGTDTQYF. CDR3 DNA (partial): TGTGCCAGCGGATTCCTGGGTGGTCTAGGAACAGATACG.

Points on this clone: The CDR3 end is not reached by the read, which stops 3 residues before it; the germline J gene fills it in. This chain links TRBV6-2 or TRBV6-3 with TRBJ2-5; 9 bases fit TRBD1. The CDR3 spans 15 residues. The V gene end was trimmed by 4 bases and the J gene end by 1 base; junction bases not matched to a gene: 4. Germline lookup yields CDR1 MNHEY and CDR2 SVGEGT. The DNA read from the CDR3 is TGTGCCAGCAGTTGGCCGACAGGGGGCCAAGAGACC. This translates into CASSWPTGGQET. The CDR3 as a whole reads CASSWPTGGQETQYF.

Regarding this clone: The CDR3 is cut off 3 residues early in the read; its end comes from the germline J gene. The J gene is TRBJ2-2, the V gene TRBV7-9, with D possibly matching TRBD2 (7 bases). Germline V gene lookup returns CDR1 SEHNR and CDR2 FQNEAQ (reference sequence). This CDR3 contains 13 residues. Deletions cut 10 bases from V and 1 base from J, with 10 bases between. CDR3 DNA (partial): TGTGCCACCGGGGGGCAGAACACCGGGGAG. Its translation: CATGGQNTGE. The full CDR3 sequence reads CATGGQNTGELFF. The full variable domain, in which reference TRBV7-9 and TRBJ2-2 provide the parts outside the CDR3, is DTGVSQNPRHKITKRGQNVTFRCDPISEHNRLYWYRQTLGQGPEFLTYFQNEAQLEKSRLLSDRFSAERPKGSFSTLEIQRTEQGDSAMYLCATGGQNTGELFFGEGSRLTVL.

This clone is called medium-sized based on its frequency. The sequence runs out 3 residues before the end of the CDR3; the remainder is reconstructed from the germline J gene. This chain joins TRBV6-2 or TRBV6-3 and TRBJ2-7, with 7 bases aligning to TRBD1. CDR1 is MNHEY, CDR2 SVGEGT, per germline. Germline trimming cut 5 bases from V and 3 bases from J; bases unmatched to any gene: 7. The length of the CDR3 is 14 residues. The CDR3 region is CASSRDREIYEQYF. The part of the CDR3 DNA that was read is TGTGCCAGCAGTCGCGACAGGGAGATCTACGAG.

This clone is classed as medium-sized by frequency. CDR3 bases read: TGCAGCGCAACAGGGGGAGCTAACTATGGC. Protein: CSATGGANYG. From start to end, the CDR3 is CSATGGANYGYTF. V and J are TRBV29-1 and TRBJ1-2, with 8 bases fitting TRBD1. With the read ending 3 residues before the CDR3 end, the germline J gene is used to fill in that end. The J segment lost 0 bases and the V segment lost 7 bases, leaving 4 bases of the junction unmatched. The CDR3 is 13 residues long. The germline V gene encodes CDR1 SQVTM and CDR2 ANQGSEA.

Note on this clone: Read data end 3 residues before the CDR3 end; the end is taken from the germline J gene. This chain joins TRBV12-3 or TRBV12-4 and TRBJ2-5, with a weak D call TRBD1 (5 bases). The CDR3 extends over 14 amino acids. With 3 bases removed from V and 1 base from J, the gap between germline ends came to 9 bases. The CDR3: CASSLGQSQETQYF. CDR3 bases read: TGTGCCAGCAGTTTGGGGCAAAGCCAAGAGACC.

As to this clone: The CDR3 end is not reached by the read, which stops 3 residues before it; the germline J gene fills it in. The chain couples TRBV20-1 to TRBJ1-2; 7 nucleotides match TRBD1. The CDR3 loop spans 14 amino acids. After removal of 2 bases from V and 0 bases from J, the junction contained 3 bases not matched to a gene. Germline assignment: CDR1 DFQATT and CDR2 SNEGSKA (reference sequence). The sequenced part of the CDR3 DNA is TGCAGTGCTAGATGGGACAGCACTAACTATGGC. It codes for CSARWDSTNYG. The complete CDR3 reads CSARWDSTNYGYTF.